The present T cell receptor beta chain was sequenced within a study of control samples from healthy donors and cancer patients. The CDR3 contains 16 residues. Measured with immunoSEQ multiplex PCR; TCRdb has only the in-frame clones, and not every one. Altogether 130,000 to 150,000 clones are present, around 92% being singletons, with the ten largest covering about 3.2%. The gene calls are TRBV12-2 and TRBJ2-2. TRBV12-2 constitutes a pseudogene. The TCR comes from a man aged 30 to 45 in good health. Sequencing was done on a sample of blood. CDR3 sequence reads: CASRLALRPNTGELFF. DNA for the CDR3: TGTGCAAGTCGCTTAGCGCTTCGCCCGAACACCGGGGAGCTGTTTTTT.